This T cell receptor beta chain was sequenced for a study of T cells in Graves' hyperthyroidism and ophthalmopathy. For the study at large: Peripheral blood draws took place at initial diagnosis, ahead of any treatment.

Germline V gives CDR1 DFQATT, CDR2 SNEGSKA (reference sequence). CDR3 length: 12 amino acids. Trimming cost V 3 bases and J 0 bases, with 5 bases left between them. RNA transcripts provided the source from which TCR beta CDR3 regions were amplified. Initially, a first-round RT-PCR of the TCR CDR3 employed the HTBI primer set. TCRdb itself ran the multiplex PCR reads through MiXCR, one entry per CDR3 protein. The repertoire consists of 500,000 to 600,000 distinct CDR3 sequences, with just under 20% occurring once and the leading ten covering roughly 50%. Investigators excluded patients with uncontrolled infection, other autoimmune disease, pregnancy or lactation.

The TCR comes from a man aged 35 to 55 with Graves' ophthalmopathy. This chain uses TRBV20-1 with TRBJ1-1; no definite D call. The sequenced material came from blood. CDR3 sequence: CSASYMNTEAFF. As DNA, the CDR3 is TGCAGTGCTAGCTACATGAACACTGAAGCTTTCTTT.